This passage covers 27 T cell receptor beta chains from one sample sequenced in a study of shared clonotypes between healthy human individuals. Assay used: immunoSEQ multiplex PCR; TCRdb lists only in-frame clones, some missing. The table records 300,000 to 400,000 clones, more than 60% of them present only once. Sample: memory CD4+ T cells sorted from blood. Described subset: CD45RA-negative fraction. The receptors stem from a man aged 25 to 40 in good health.

The chain uses TRBV19 and TRBJ2-6, with 12 nucleotides matching TRBD2. CDR1 and CDR2 (germline): LNHDA, SQIVND (reference sequence). The CDR3 runs to 17 residues. With 8 bases clipped from V and 0 bases from J, the junction kept 5 bases outside the gene matches. The CDR3 here is CASPLTSGSSGANVLTF. In DNA, the CDR3 is TGTGCCAGTCCCTTGACTAGCGGGAGCTCTGGGGCCAACGTCCTGACTTTC.

There are many counts of this clone. This chain connects TRBV19 to TRBJ1-1, with TRBD1 as a possible D gene (5 bases). CDR1 is LNHDA and CDR2 is SQIVND in the germline V gene (reference sequence). V gave up 5 bases and J gave up 0 bases, with 19 bases separating them. The CDR3 runs to 17 residues. The DNA for the CDR3 is TGTGCCAGTAGTCCGGTCCAGGGAGGGAAAATGAACACTGAAGCTTTCTTT. It translates to CASSPVQGGKMNTEAFF.

This clone was seen a few times. The genes are TRBV2 and TRBJ2-7; D may be TRBD2 (7 bases). The germline V and J ends were trimmed by 6 bases and 2 bases, with 17 bases remaining between them. Germline V lookup: CDR1 SNHLY, CDR2 FYNNEI. CDR3 size: 15 residues. This chain's CDR3 is CASRGGGTNTYEQYF. The CDR3 bases are TGTGCCAGCAGGGGAGGGGGGACAAACACCTACGAGCAGTACTTC.

This clone turned up a few times. This chain joins TRBV7-2 and TRBJ2-1; D unresolved. Germline CDR1 reads SGHTA; CDR2 reads FQGNSA. The CDR3 is 14 residues long. V was pared by 0 bases and J by 15 bases, with 18 bases between. CDR3 protein: CASSLAPIDDLRFF. DNA for the CDR3: TGTGCCAGCAGCTTAGCCCCCATAGACGATCTCCGGTTCTTC.

This clone showed up just a few times. This CDR3 is CASSEGATSGANVLTF. In DNA, the CDR3 is TGTGCCAGCAGCGAGGGAGCGACCTCTGGGGCCAACGTCCTGACTTTC. This chain links TRBV7-2 with TRBJ2-6; tentative D call: TRBD2 (5 bases). This CDR3 is 16 amino acids long. Trimming stripped 5 bases from V and 0 bases from J, with 11 bases between. Germline V gene data show CDR1 as SGHTA and CDR2 as FQGNSA.

With respect to this clone: A single base is all that separates this from a far larger clone, so a read error is likely. The sample carries other DNA sequences with the same CDR3. The V and J genes are TRBV11-2 and TRBJ1-2; no reliable D call. CDR1 is SGHAT and CDR2 is FQNNGV in the germline V gene. The CDR3 covers 14 residues. Between the trimmed V and J ends, which lost 1 base and 1 base, there was a span of 7 bases. The CDR3 protein is CASSLGQNNYGYTF. The DNA for the CDR3 is TGTGCCAGCAGCTTAGGCCAAAATAACTATGGCTACACCTTC.

This clone was seen at least ten times. Within the sample, other DNA sequences also encode this same CDR3. The J gene is TRBJ2-7, the V gene TRBV28; D remains ambiguous. This CDR3 comprises 13 residues. The V and J ends lost 2 bases and 0 bases respectively, with 5 bases between them. CDR1 and CDR2 (germline): MDHEN, SYDVKM. The DNA of the CDR3 is TGTGCCAGCAGTTTAAGCATCTCCTACGAGCAGTACTTC. Translating it yields CASSLSISYEQYF.

Ten or more counts support this clone. The CDR3 sequence: CASRPAGPGTGELFF. The DNA of the CDR3 is TGTGCCAGCAGACCTGCGGGACCCGGGACCGGGGAGCTGTTTTTT. The chain combines TRBV5-4 with TRBJ2-2; D perhaps matches TRBD2 (6 bases). The CDR3 sequence is 15 residues long. Trimming pared 5 bases from V and 5 bases from J, leaving 16 bases between. CDR1 is SGHNT and CDR2 is YYREEE in the germline V gene (reference sequence).

The chain links TRBV29-1 to TRBJ2-1; TRBD2 matches at 7 bases. CDR1 SQVTM and CDR2 ANQGSEA come from the germline V gene. The CDR3 runs 13 residues. The ends lost 6 bases at V and 7 bases at J; junction bases unmatched: 9. The CDR3 here is CSVISISGNEQFF. For the CDR3, the DNA is TGCAGCGTCATATCCATTAGCGGGAATGAGCAGTTCTTC.

The sample holds one count of this clone. The chain uses TRBV10-3 and TRBJ2-7, with TRBD1 identical over 8 bases. V gave up 2 bases and J gave up 6 bases; unmatched junction bases: 9. The germline CDR1 and CDR2 sequences are ENHRY and SYGVKD. The CDR3 is 15 residues long. CDR3: CAISEGGQGPREQYF. CDR3 bases: TGTGCCATCAGTGAGGGTGGACAGGGCCCGCGCGAGCAGTACTTC.

The V gene is TRBV7-8, the J gene TRBJ2-1, with 12 bases fitting TRBD2. The CDR3 consists of 18 residues. CDR1 is SGHVS, CDR2 FQNEAQ, per germline. V shed 4 bases and J 1 base; nucleotides not matched to a gene: 8. CDR3 region: CASSWMTSGGRSYNEQFF. As DNA, the CDR3 is TGTGCCAGCAGCTGGATGACTAGCGGGGGAAGATCCTACAATGAGCAGTTCTTC.

The sample holds a few counts of this clone. Other DNA sequences in the sample encode the same CDR3. CDR3: CAISESFDQPQHF. CDR3 nucleotides: TGTGCCATCAGTGAGTCTTTTGATCAGCCCCAGCATTTT. The rearrangement joins TRBV10-3 to TRBJ1-5; no reliable D call. Germline CDR1 reads ENHRY; CDR2 reads SYGVKD. This CDR3 has 13 residues. Trimming removed 0 bases at V and 5 bases at J, with 5 bases between.

This clone was seen once. The genes are TRBV4-3 and TRBJ2-1; 15 nucleotides align to TRBD2. The CDR3 loop spans 16 amino acids. Germline V gene lookup returns CDR1 LGHNA and CDR2 YSLEER. Losses at the gene ends were 0 bases for V and 8 bases for J; bases not matched to a gene: 2. The CDR3 sequence: CASSQEGLAGGYEQFF. In nucleotides, the CDR3 is TGCGCCAGCAGCCAAGAGGGACTAGCGGGAGGCTATGAGCAGTTCTTC.

V usage is TRBV7-9 and J usage is TRBJ2-7, with D possibly matching TRBD2 (6 bases). The ends were cut back, 4 bases at V and 3 bases at J, with 16 bases in the middle. This CDR3 is 15 amino acids long. Germline V gene sequence: CDR1 SEHNR, CDR2 FQNEAQ (reference sequence). CDR3: CASSSWRLDNYEQYF. The CDR3 region has the DNA TGTGCCAGCAGCTCCTGGAGACTAGACAACTACGAGCAGTACTTC.

The V call is TRBV28, the J call TRBJ1-5; a possible D gene is TRBD1 (6 bases). This CDR3 comprises 15 residues. CDR1 and CDR2 from the germline V gene are MDHEN and SYDVKM. Trimming took off 5 bases at V and 7 bases at J, with 18 bases between the two ends. CDR3 sequence: CASSLGQGNRQPQHF. CDR3 DNA sequence: TGTGCCAGCAGTCTGGGCCAGGGGAATCGACAGCCCCAGCATTTT.

The chain joins TRBV6-1 to TRBJ2-6; no definite D call. The CDR3 runs to 19 residues. Trimming removed 2 bases at V and 0 bases at J, with 17 bases between. Germline assignment: CDR1 MNHNS and CDR2 SASEGT. CDR3 residues: CASSERAPWSSSGANVLTF. As DNA, the CDR3 is TGTGCCAGCAGTGAAAGGGCACCCTGGAGCAGCTCTGGGGCCAACGTCCTGACTTTC.

J is TRBJ2-3 and V is TRBV5-4; TRBD2 matches 10 bases. After removal of 5 bases from V and 6 bases from J, the junction contained 9 bases not matched to a gene. The length of the CDR3 is 15 residues. CDR1 and CDR2 from the germline V gene are SGHNT and YYREEE (reference sequence). The CDR3: CASRVLAGEGDTQYF. The DNA for the CDR3 is TGTGCCAGCAGGGTTCTAGCGGGAGAGGGGGATACGCAGTATTTT.

The chain employs TRBV6-6 and TRBJ2-2; D not certain. The ends were cut back, 8 bases at V and 4 bases at J, with 5 bases in the middle. In germline, CDR1 is MNHNY, CDR2 SVGAGI (reference sequence). CDR3 size: 11 residues. The CDR3 loop is CASFSTGELFF. For the CDR3, the DNA is TGTGCCAGCTTCTCCACCGGGGAGCTGTTTTTT.

The CDR3 bases are TGCAGCGTTGAAGCAGGCCCCGTGGGCTATGGCTACACCTTC. This encodes CSVEAGPVGYGYTF. The chain combines TRBV29-1 with TRBJ1-2; D remains ambiguous. In germline, CDR1 is SQVTM, CDR2 ANQGSEA. The V gene lost 1 base and the J gene lost 4 bases, with 13 bases spanning the gap. The CDR3 spans 14 residues.

The chain joins TRBV6-5 to TRBJ2-7, with D possibly TRBD1 on 6 matching bases. The germline gives CDR1 MNHEY, CDR2 SVGAGI. There are 13 residues in the CDR3. Trimming left V 7 bases short and J 1 base short, with 11 bases between. The CDR3: CASTGEFSYEQYF. CDR3 bases: TGTGCCAGCACAGGGGAGTTTTCCTACGAGCAGTACTTC.

The chain employs TRBV5-6 and TRBJ1-4; D is unclear. The CDR3 spans 16 residues. Germline loops: CDR1 SGHDT, CDR2 YYEEEE. The V end lost 2 bases, the J end lost 0 bases, and 11 bases lay between the germline ends. The CDR3 sequence is CASSFGPAATNEKLFF. As DNA, the CDR3 is TGTGCCAGCAGCTTTGGGCCCGCTGCAACTAATGAAAAACTGTTTTTT.

This clone is a singleton in its sample. The V and J genes are TRBV6-1 and TRBJ2-5; tentative D call: TRBD1 (6 bases). V lost 1 base and J lost 9, with 12 bases in between. Germline lookup yields CDR1 MNHNS and CDR2 SASEGT. The CDR3 extends over 13 amino acids. CDR3 DNA: TGTGCCAGCAGTGAAGGGACAGTGGTGTCCCAGTACTTC. It codes for CASSEGTVVSQYF.

V is TRBV5-1 and J is TRBJ1-4; D gene uncertain. V was trimmed by 2 bases and J by 8 bases, leaving 7 bases between them. In germline, CDR1 is SGHRS, CDR2 YFSETQ. The CDR3 spans 12 residues. This CDR3 is CASSFKGEKLFF. The CDR3 bases are TGCGCCAGCAGCTTCAAAGGGGAAAAACTGTTTTTT.

The chain employs TRBV5-1 and TRBJ2-1, with TRBD1 identical over 9 bases. This CDR3 has 14 amino acids. Germline V CDR1 and CDR2: SGHRS, YFSETQ. Losses at the gene ends were 0 bases for V and 9 bases for J; bases not matched to a gene: 4. CDR3 protein: CASSLDRGRFEQFF. CDR3 in DNA: TGCGCCAGCAGCTTGGACAGGGGGCGGTTTGAGCAGTTCTTC.

J is TRBJ2-7 and V is TRBV19, with 11 bases fitting TRBD2. Per the germline V gene, CDR1 is LNHDA and CDR2 is SQIVND (reference sequence). With V trimmed by 5 bases and J by 3 bases, 3 bases remained unmatched. This CDR3 is built from 14 residues. The CDR3 loop reads CASSALAGGYEQYF. The DNA of the CDR3 is TGTGCCAGTAGTGCCCTAGCGGGAGGCTACGAGCAGTACTTC.

The chain has TRBV25-1 and TRBJ2-2; D is uncertain. This CDR3 is 15 amino acids long. Deletions cut 3 bases from V and 1 base from J, with 9 bases between. The germline V gene encodes CDR1 MGHDK and CDR2 SYGVNS. The DNA for the CDR3 is TGTGCCAGCAGTGATACGCAAGGGAACACCGGGGAGCTGTTTTTT. The encoded protein is CASSDTQGNTGELFF.

The chain carries TRBV30 and TRBJ1-1; D not resolved. Looked up from germline, CDR1 is GTSNPN and CDR2 is SVGIG (reference sequence). The CDR3 is 11 residues long. V was cut by 2 bases and J by 6 bases, with 7 bases left in between. CDR3 sequence (DNA): TGTGCCTGGAGTATCATGCCTGAAGCTTTCTTT. Amino acids: CAWSIMPEAFF.